One sample yielded the 8 T cell receptor beta chains listed below, sequenced in a study of T cells after yellow fever vaccination. TCRdb reprocessed the 5' RACE reads via MiXCR and lists one record per CDR3 protein. This table holds a few hundred thousand distinct CDR3 sequences, around 16% found once. Sequences were derived from PBMCs, sampled 5 days after the first yellow fever vaccination. These receptors were collected from a man between 18 and 29 years old who received the YFV17D yellow fever vaccine.

This clonotype turned up a few times. CDR3 residues: CASSRTDLSTDTQYF. The CDR3 region has the DNA TGCGCCAGCAGCCGTACGGATCTTAGCACAGATACGCAGTATTTT. The rearrangement uses TRBV4-1 and TRBJ2-3; D uncertain. The germline V and J ends were trimmed by 4 bases and 0 bases, with 11 bases remaining between them. The CDR3 has 15 amino acids. Germline CDR1 reads MGHRA; CDR2 reads YSYEKL.

The chain couples TRBV6-2 or TRBV6-3 to TRBJ2-6; 9 bases agree with TRBD1. V gave up 5 bases and J gave up 4 bases; unmatched junction bases: 9. CDR1 and CDR2 from the germline V gene are MNHEY and SVGEGT. The length of the CDR3 is 17 residues. CDR3 in amino acids: CASSNRDREPGANVLTF. In DNA form, the CDR3 reads TGTGCCAGCAGTAACCGGGACAGGGAGCCCGGGGCCAACGTCCTGACTTTC.

This clonotype was seen more than once but under ten times. The chain combines TRBV12-3 or TRBV12-4 with TRBJ2-3; no clear D. The CDR3 sequence is 14 residues long. V lost 3 bases, J lost 3 bases, and 10 bases lay in between. CDR3 DNA sequence: TGTGCCAGCAGTTTGCAGGAAGCTACAGATACGCAGTATTTT. Translation: CASSLQEATDTQYF.

In its sample, this clonotype was seen a few times. The rearrangement links TRBV20-1 to TRBJ1-3; D is perhaps TRBD1 (6 bases). This CDR3 spans 13 amino acids. Between the trimmed V and J ends, which lost 5 bases and 3 bases, there was a span of 11 bases. Per the germline V gene, CDR1 is DFQATT and CDR2 is SNEGSKA (reference sequence). The CDR3 DNA is TGCAGTGCTCCCGGGACAAATGGAAACACCATATATTTT. The encoded protein is CSAPGTNGNTIYF.

Concerning this clonotype itself: One junction end disagrees with the germline gene, perhaps due to a read error. The V and J genes are TRBV4-1 and TRBJ2-5; D gene uncertain. The CDR3 totals 19 residues. Germline lookup yields CDR1 MGHRA and CDR2 YSYEKL. The CDR3 region is CARSHPWQERNPRLVQNYF. DNA of the CDR3: TGTGCCAGGAGCCATCCCTGGCAGGAACGGAATCCCCGTTTAGTCCAGAATTACTTC.

This clonotype has just a few counts. V and J are TRBV20-1 and TRBJ2-1; tentative D call: TRBD1 (6 bases). Germline-derived CDR1 and CDR2 are DFQATT and SNEGSKA (reference sequence). The CDR3 sequence is 16 residues long. Trimming removed 0 bases at V and 2 bases at J, with 14 bases between. CDR3 coding DNA: TGCAGTGCTAGAGACACAGGGCAATACACCTACAATGAGCAGTTCTTC. It is translated as CSARDTGQYTYNEQFF.

Ten or more counts support this clonotype. One end of the junction varies from germline; a read error may be responsible. This sequence joins TRBV12-3 or TRBV12-4 and TRBJ1-5, with D possibly TRBD1 on 6 matching bases. The length of the CDR3 is 14 residues. In nucleotides, the CDR3 is TGCGCCAGCAGCTTGGCAGGGGGCAATCAGCCCCAGCATTTT. It specifies CASSLAGGNQPQHF.

The chain uses TRBV7-3 and TRBJ2-1; 7 nucleotides agree with TRBD1. Trimming at V came to 5 bases and at J to 9 bases, leaving 4 bases not matched to a gene. Per the germline V gene, CDR1 is SGHTA and CDR2 is FQGTGA. There are 12 residues in the CDR3. The CDR3 sequence is CASSQQGSEQFF. In DNA form, the CDR3 reads TGTGCCAGCAGCCAACAGGGGAGTGAGCAGTTCTTC. The variable domain in full, completed from reference TRBV7-3 and TRBJ2-1, reads GAGVSQTPSNKVTEKGKYVELRCDPISGHTALYWYRQSLGQGPEFLIYFQGTGAADDSGLPNDRFFAVRPEGSVSTLKIQRTERGDSAVYLCASSQQGSEQFFGPGTRLTVL.